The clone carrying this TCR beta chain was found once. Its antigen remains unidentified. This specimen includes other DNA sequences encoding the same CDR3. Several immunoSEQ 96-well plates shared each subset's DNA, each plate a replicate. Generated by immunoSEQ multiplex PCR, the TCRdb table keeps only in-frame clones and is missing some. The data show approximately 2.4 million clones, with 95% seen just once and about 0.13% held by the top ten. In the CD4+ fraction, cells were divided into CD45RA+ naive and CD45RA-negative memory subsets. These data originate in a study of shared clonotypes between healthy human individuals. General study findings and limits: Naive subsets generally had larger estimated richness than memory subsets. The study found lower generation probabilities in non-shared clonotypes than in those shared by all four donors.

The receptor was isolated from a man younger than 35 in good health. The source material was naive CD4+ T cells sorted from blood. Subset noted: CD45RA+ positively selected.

CDR3 sequence reads: CASSPRTGGYEQYF. DNA of the CDR3: TGCGCCAGCAGCCCTAGGACAGGGGGGTACGAGCAGTACTTC. V gene TRBV5-1 combines with J gene TRBJ2-7; 10 positions match TRBD1. The V and J ends lost 4 bases and 4 bases, in that order; junction bases with no gene match: 5. The CDR3 contains 14 residues. Looked up from germline, CDR1 is SGHRS and CDR2 is YFSETQ.